In its sample, the clone carrying this T cell receptor (beta chain) was seen a few times. Its target is not known. These data originate in a study of T cells in Graves' hyperthyroidism and ophthalmopathy. Patients aged 18 to 65 had newly diagnosed hyperthyroidism lasting under 2 months. This sample holds PBMCs from roughly 10 ml fresh peripheral blood. Study-wide findings and caveats: The model anticipated ophthalmopathy a median approximately 6.6 months pre-onset. Blood samples included most of the expanded thyroid clonotypes exceeding 0.001.

V trimming: 4 bases; J trimming: 2 bases; junction bases outside the gene matches: 7. Germline V gives CDR1 SGHKS, CDR2 YYEKEE (reference sequence). The CDR3 runs to 15 residues. Amplified TCR beta CDR3 regions derived from RNA transcripts. HTBI primers were used for first-round RT-PCR of the TCR CDR3. TCRdb fed the multiplex PCR reads into MiXCR, producing one record per CDR3 protein. Of a few hundred thousand distinct CDR3 sequences listed, roughly 13% were seen once; the top ten hold about 5%. The material sequenced was blood. This TCR was sampled from a woman between 18 and 29 years old with Graves' hyperthyroidism. The chain recombines TRBV5-5 with TRBJ2-7; 9 bases align to TRBD1. This CDR3 is CASSSLTGGAYEQYF. CDR3 DNA sequence: TGTGCCAGCAGCAGTTTGACAGGGGGTGCCTACGAGCAGTACTTC. Using reference TRBV5-5 and TRBJ2-7 for the parts outside the CDR3, the full variable domain is DAGVTQSPTHLIKTRGQQVTLRCSPISGHKSVSWYQQVLGQGPQFIFQYYEKEERGRGNFPDRFSARQFPNYSSELNVNALLLGDSALYLCASSSLTGGAYEQYFGPGTRLTVT.